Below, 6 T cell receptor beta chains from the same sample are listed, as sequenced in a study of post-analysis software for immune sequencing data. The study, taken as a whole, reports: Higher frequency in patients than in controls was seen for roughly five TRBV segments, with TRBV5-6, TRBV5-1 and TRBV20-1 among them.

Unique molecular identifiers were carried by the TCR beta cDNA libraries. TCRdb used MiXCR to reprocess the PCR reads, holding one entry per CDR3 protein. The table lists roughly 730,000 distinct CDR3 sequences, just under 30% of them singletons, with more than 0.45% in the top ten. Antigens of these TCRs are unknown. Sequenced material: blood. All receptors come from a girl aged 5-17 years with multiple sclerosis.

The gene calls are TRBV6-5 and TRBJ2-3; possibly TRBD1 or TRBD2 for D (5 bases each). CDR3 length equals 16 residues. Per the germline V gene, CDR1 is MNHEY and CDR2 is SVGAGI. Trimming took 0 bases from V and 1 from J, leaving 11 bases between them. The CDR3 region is CASSYSLGVGTDTQYF. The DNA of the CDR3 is TGTGCCAGCAGTTACTCTTTGGGGGTAGGCACAGATACGCAGTATTTT.

The CDR3 coding sequence is TGTGCCAGCAGCTTTTTCCTCGGGTCTGCGTTCTTC. Its protein is CASSFFLGSAFF. The chain links TRBV7-2 to TRBJ2-1; D is uncertain. In germline, CDR1 is SGHTA, CDR2 FQGNSA. The CDR3 sequence is 12 residues long. The V gene lost 3 bases and the J gene lost 15 bases, with 15 bases spanning the gap.

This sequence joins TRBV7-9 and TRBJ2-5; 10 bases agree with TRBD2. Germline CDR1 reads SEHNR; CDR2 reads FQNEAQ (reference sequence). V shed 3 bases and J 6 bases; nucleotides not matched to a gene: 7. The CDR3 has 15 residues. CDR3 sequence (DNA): TGTGCCAGCAGCTTGAGCGGGAGGGCCGGAAAGACCCAGTACTTC. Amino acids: CASSLSGRAGKTQYF. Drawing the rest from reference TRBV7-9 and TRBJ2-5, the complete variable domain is DTGVSQNPRHKITKRGQNVTFRCDPISEHNRLYWYRQTLGQGPEFLTYFQNEAQLEKSRLLSDRFSAERPKGSFSTLEIQRTEQGDSAMYLCASSLSGRAGKTQYFGPGTRLLVL.

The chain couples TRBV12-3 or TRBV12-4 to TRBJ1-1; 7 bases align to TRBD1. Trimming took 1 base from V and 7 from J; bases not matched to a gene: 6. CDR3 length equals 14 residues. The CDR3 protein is CASSLGVGGVEAFF. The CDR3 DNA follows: TGTGCCAGCAGTTTAGGAGTAGGGGGCGTTGAAGCTTTCTTT.

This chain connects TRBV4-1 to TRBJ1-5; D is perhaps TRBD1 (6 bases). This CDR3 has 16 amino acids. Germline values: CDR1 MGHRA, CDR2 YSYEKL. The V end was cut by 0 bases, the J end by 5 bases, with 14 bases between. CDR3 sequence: CASSQDQSRGHQPQHF. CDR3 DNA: TGCGCCAGCAGCCAAGATCAGAGCAGGGGCCATCAGCCCCAGCATTTT.

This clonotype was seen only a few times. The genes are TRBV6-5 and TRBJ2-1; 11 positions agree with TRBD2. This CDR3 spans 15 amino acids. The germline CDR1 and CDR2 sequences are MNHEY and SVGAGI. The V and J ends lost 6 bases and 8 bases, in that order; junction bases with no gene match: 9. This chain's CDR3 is CASSRTSGSPDEQFF. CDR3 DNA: TGTGCCAGCAGCCGCACTAGCGGGAGTCCCGATGAGCAGTTCTTC.